These 29 T cell receptor beta chains were sequenced from one sample in a study of Tregs in tolerant kidney transplant recipients. The assay was immunoSEQ multiplex PCR, and TCRdb's table has in-frame clones only and misses some. Of more than 25,000 clones in the sample, 82% were seen once. These receptors' targets are unknown. The sequencing input was Tregs from blood cultured with allogeneic cells. These receptors all come from a human donor in good health.

The genes are TRBV5-5 and TRBJ2-7, with D perhaps TRBD2 (5 bases). With 7 bases removed from V and 6 bases from J, the gap between germline ends came to 11 bases. The length of the CDR3 is 11 residues. CDR1 is SGHKS and CDR2 is YYEKEE in the germline V gene (reference sequence). The CDR3 loop reads CASSRTGEQYF. Written as DNA, the CDR3 is TGTGCCAGCTCAAGGACTGGCGAGCAGTACTTC.

V and J are TRBV6-6 and TRBJ2-1, with TRBD1 matching over 7 bases. V lost 2 bases and J lost 5; bases outside the gene matches: 6. The CDR3 is 15 residues long. Germline V CDR1 and CDR2: MNHNY, SVGAGI (reference sequence). Written as DNA, the CDR3 is TGTGCCAGCAGTTACAGTGACAGGGATAACAATGAGCAGTTCTTC. It specifies CASSYSDRDNNEQFF.

This sequence joins TRBV2 and TRBJ2-5, with 9 bases that match TRBD2. Germline V lookup: CDR1 SNHLY, CDR2 FYNNEI. This CDR3 has 14 residues. Trimming at V came to 5 bases and at J to 5 bases, leaving 6 bases not matched to a gene. Written as DNA, the CDR3 is TGTGCCAGCAGTCGCGGGGGGGCCGGTGAGACCCAGTACTTC. Its protein is CASSRGGAGETQYF. Using reference TRBV2 and TRBJ2-5 for the parts outside the CDR3, the full variable domain is EPEVTQTPSHQVTQMGQEVILRCVPISNHLYFYWYRQILGQKVEFLVSFYNNEISEKSEIFDDQFSVERPDGSNFTLKIRSTKLEDSAMYFCASSRGGAGETQYFGPGTRLLVL.

V is TRBV5-6 and J is TRBJ1-2; the D is unclear. V lost 3 bases and J lost 6, with 15 bases in between. Germline-derived CDR1 and CDR2 are SGHDT and YYEEEE. This CDR3 has 14 residues. The CDR3 nucleotides are TGTGCCAGCAGCTCCCTTTCTTATAGGGATGGCTACACCTTC. Translated, it gives CASSSLSYRDGYTF.

The chain recombines TRBV27 with TRBJ2-5; 8 bases agree with TRBD2. The ends lost 5 bases at V and 4 bases at J; junction bases unmatched: 6. The germline gives CDR1 MNHEY, CDR2 SMNVEV (reference sequence). The CDR3 consists of 14 residues. The CDR3 spells CASSGPREGETQYF. The DNA for the CDR3 is TGTGCCAGCAGTGGCCCCCGGGAGGGAGAGACCCAGTACTTC.

The chain recombines TRBV18 with TRBJ1-6; D unclear. The germline gives CDR1 KGHSH, CDR2 LQKENI. This CDR3 comprises 13 residues. V was pared by 3 bases and J by 7 bases, with 7 bases between. The CDR3 DNA reads TGTGCCAGCTCACCCTCCGCCAATTCACCCCTCCACTTT. Translated: CASSPSANSPLHF.

The chain employs TRBV5-1 and TRBJ2-2; D might be TRBD2 (6 bases). The CDR3 is 13 amino acids. Deletions cut 8 bases from V and 3 bases from J, with 11 bases between. Germline lookup yields CDR1 SGHRS and CDR2 YFSETQ. The CDR3 DNA reads TGCGCCAGTAGGGACTCTTACACCGGGGAGCTGTTTTTT. Translation gives CASRDSYTGELFF. Filled out from reference TRBV5-1 and TRBJ2-2, the complete variable domain reads KAGVTQTPRYLIKTRGQQVTLSCSPISGHRSVSWYQQTPGQGLQFLFEYFSETQRNKGNFPGRFSGRQFSNSRSEMNVSTLELGDSALYLCASRDSYTGELFFGEGSRLTVL.

This chain uses TRBV11-2 with TRBJ2-7; D is undetermined. Trimming left V 4 bases short and J 2 bases short, with 3 bases between. The V gene's germline CDR1 is SGHAT and CDR2 FQNNGV. The CDR3 is 11 amino acids. CDR3 protein: CASSSPYEQYF. The CDR3 nucleotides read TGTGCCAGCAGCTCCCCCTACGAGCAGTACTTC.

There are a few counts of this clone. V is TRBV4-3 and J is TRBJ1-6; D gene uncertain. From germline, CDR1 is LGHNA and CDR2 YSLEER. The V and J ends lost 3 bases and 0 bases respectively, with 12 bases between them. This CDR3 comprises 17 residues. The CDR3 nucleotides are TGCGCCAGCAGCCAGGAGCACGCTAGCTCCTATAATTCACCCCTCCACTTT. Translating it yields CASSQEHASSYNSPLHF.

The V and J genes are TRBV15 and TRBJ2-5; D might be TRBD2 (7 bases). Germline lookup yields CDR1 LNHNV and CDR2 YYDKDF (reference sequence). This CDR3 has 14 residues. V lost 7 bases and J 5 bases, leaving 17 bases between the germline ends. The CDR3 sequence is CATNQPGGVETQYF. The CDR3 region has the DNA TGTGCCACCAACCAACCGGGGGGCGTGGAGACCCAGTACTTC.

The chain joins TRBV11-3 to TRBJ2-7; D is perhaps TRBD1 (5 bases). The CDR3 totals 13 residues. Germline V gene data show CDR1 as SGHNT and CDR2 as YENEEA. Trimming removed 0 bases at V and 2 bases at J, with 5 bases between. The CDR3 DNA is TGTGCCAGCAGCTTAGACAGGGCCTACGAGCAGTACTTC. Protein: CASSLDRAYEQYF.

The chain joins TRBV6-1 to TRBJ1-3; D remains unclear. The CDR3 extends over 13 amino acids. Looked up from germline, CDR1 is MNHNS and CDR2 is SASEGT. With 7 bases removed from V and 0 bases from J, the gap between germline ends came to 7 bases. The CDR3 sequence is CASKGFSGNTIYF. CDR3 bases: TGTGCCAGCAAGGGATTCTCTGGAAACACCATATATTTT.

The chain is built from TRBV5-4 and TRBJ2-5; 7 bases line up with TRBD1. The CDR3 totals 15 residues. Per the germline V gene, CDR1 is SGHNT and CDR2 is YYREEE (reference sequence). Trimming at V came to 2 bases and at J to 4 bases, leaving 8 bases not matched to a gene. The CDR3 loop is CASSFQVAGGETQYF. For the CDR3, the DNA is TGTGCCAGCAGCTTTCAAGTGGCAGGGGGAGAGACCCAGTACTTC.

In this sample, this clone turned up once. V gene TRBV4-1 combines with J gene TRBJ2-1; D could derive from TRBD1 or TRBD2 (5 bases each). The CDR3 covers 14 residues. Germline CDR1 reads MGHRA; CDR2 reads YSYEKL. With 4 bases removed from V and 6 bases from J, the gap between germline ends came to 13 bases. The CDR3 loop reads CASSLGGGTNEQFF. CDR3 in DNA: TGCGCCAGCAGCCTTGGTGGGGGTACCAATGAGCAGTTCTTC.

The J gene is TRBJ2-7, the V gene TRBV30; 7 nucleotides match TRBD1. The CDR3 is made up of 11 amino acids. Trimming removed 8 bases from V and 1 base from J; junction bases left unmatched: 2. Germline V gives CDR1 GTSNPN, CDR2 SVGIG (reference sequence). The CDR3 DNA reads TGTGCCACGGGACAGTCCTACGAGCAGTACTTC. This sequence encodes CATGQSYEQYF. Combining the CDR3 with reference TRBV30 and TRBJ2-7 gives the whole variable domain SQTIHQWPATLVQPVGSPLSLECTVEGTSNPNLYWYRQAAGRGLQLLFYSVGIGQISSEVPQNLSASRPQDRQFILSSKKLLLSDSGFYLCATGQSYEQYFGPGTRLTVT.

V and J are TRBV5-1 and TRBJ2-1, with 10 bases aligning to TRBD1. Trimming took 3 bases from V and 6 from J; bases not matched to a gene: 3. In germline, CDR1 is SGHRS, CDR2 YFSETQ. This CDR3 is 14 amino acids long. The CDR3 sequence: CASSSGQGINEQFF. The CDR3 DNA reads as TGCGCCAGCAGCTCGGGACAGGGGATCAATGAGCAGTTCTTC.

The rearrangement joins TRBV21-1 to TRBJ2-7; the D segment call TRBD2 is taken from the table without a DNA check. TRBV21-1 is a pseudogene. The CDR3 is made up of 19 amino acids. CDR3 DNA: TGTGCCAGCAGCGCAACGCTAGCGGGGGGCCCCGATCTCTCCTACGAGCAGTACTTC. This encodes CASSATLAGGPDLSYEQYF.

The gene calls are TRBV2 and TRBJ2-3, with TRBD2 matching over 8 bases. Losses at the gene ends were 6 bases for V and 1 base for J; bases not matched to a gene: 6. CDR3 length: 15 residues. Germline V gives CDR1 SNHLY, CDR2 FYNNEI. CDR3 DNA sequence: TGTGCCAGCAGGGGGGAGGGACTAGGCACAGATACGCAGTATTTT. This sequence encodes CASRGEGLGTDTQYF.

The V call is TRBV5-4, the J call TRBJ2-6; 8 nucleotides agree with TRBD1. The V segment lost 4 bases and the J segment 4 bases; nucleotides outside the gene matches: 13. The CDR3 is 18 amino acids. Germline V gives CDR1 SGHNT, CDR2 YYREEE (reference sequence). Written as DNA, the CDR3 is TGTGCCAGCAGCCCTGGACAGGGCGGGGTGAGGGGGGCCAACGTCCTGACTTTC. It codes for CASSPGQGGVRGANVLTF.

Here the CDR3 reads CASSLGPTGEETQYF. DNA for the CDR3: TGCGCCAGCAGCTTAGGACCGACAGGGGAAGAGACCCAGTACTTC. The genes are TRBV5-1 and TRBJ2-5; 8 bases match TRBD1. V gave up 2 bases and J gave up 3 bases; unmatched junction bases: 6. This CDR3 comprises 15 residues. Germline V gene data show CDR1 as SGHRS and CDR2 as YFSETQ.

The V gene is TRBV19, the J gene TRBJ2-2, with unresolved D. The CDR3 consists of 14 residues. Germline V lookup: CDR1 LNHDA, CDR2 SQIVND (reference sequence). V gave up 1 base and J gave up 4 bases, with 7 bases separating them. The CDR3 region has the DNA TGTGCCAGTAGTATAGTCGGGTCCACCGGGGAGCTGTTTTTT. As protein: CASSIVGSTGELFF.

The chain links TRBV9 to TRBJ2-3; 8 nucleotides line up with TRBD1. Unmatched junction bases numbered 7, after V lost 6 bases and J lost 1 base. Germline CDR1 reads SGDLS; CDR2 reads YYNGEE. This CDR3 spans 15 amino acids. The CDR3 loop reads CASTGTGQGTDTQYF. As DNA, the CDR3 is TGTGCCAGCACCGGAACGGGACAGGGCACAGATACGCAGTATTTT.

The chain has TRBV27 and TRBJ2-7; D possibly corresponds to TRBD1 (6 bases). The CDR3 length is 16 residues. V was shortened by 5 bases and J by 3 bases, with 20 bases between the two germline ends. Germline values: CDR1 MNHEY, CDR2 SMNVEV (reference sequence). CDR3 nucleotide sequence: TGTGCCAGCAGTCCCTCCTCCAGGGGTTGGTACTACGAGCAGTACTTC. It yields the protein CASSPSSRGWYYEQYF.

The V gene is TRBV7-3, the J gene TRBJ2-3; the D gene is possibly TRBD2 (5 bases). Looked up from germline, CDR1 is SGHTA and CDR2 is FQGTGA. V gave up 6 bases and J gave up 1 base, with 8 bases separating them. The CDR3 is 13 residues long. The CDR3: CASSLARTDTQYF. The CDR3 nucleotides read TGTGCCAGCAGTTTAGCGCGCACAGATACGCAGTATTTT. Full variable domain (missing parts from reference TRBV7-3 and TRBJ2-3): GAGVSQTPSNKVTEKGKYVELRCDPISGHTALYWYRQSLGQGPEFLIYFQGTGAADDSGLPNDRFFAVRPEGSVSTLKIQRTERGDSAVYLCASSLARTDTQYFGPGTRLTVL.

The count of this clone is one. The rearrangement joins TRBV7-9 to TRBJ2-2; D call uncertain. The CDR3 spans 13 residues. Trimming shortened V by 2 bases and J by 6 bases, and 7 bases separated the two germline ends. Germline values: CDR1 SEHNR, CDR2 FQNEAQ (reference sequence). The CDR3 DNA reads as TGTGCCAGCAGCTTACGGGCGGCCGGGGAGCTGTTTTTT. Amino acids: CASSLRAAGELFF.

The chain links TRBV18 to TRBJ1-5; no reliable D call. With 2 bases removed from V and 5 bases from J, the gap between germline ends came to 7 bases. The germline V gene encodes CDR1 KGHSH and CDR2 LQKENI. The CDR3 runs 13 residues. In nucleotides, the CDR3 is TGTGCCAGCTCACCATGGCAAGATCAGCCCCAGCATTTT. Translating it yields CASSPWQDQPQHF.

The chain couples TRBV6-1 to TRBJ2-2, with 8 bases identical to TRBD2. Losses at the gene ends were 10 bases for V and 5 bases for J; bases not matched to a gene: 12. This CDR3 comprises 15 residues. Looked up from germline, CDR1 is MNHNS and CDR2 is SASEGT. CDR3: CATINSGRNTGELFF. CDR3 sequence (DNA): TGTGCCACGATCAACAGCGGGAGAAATACCGGGGAGCTGTTTTTT.

The gene calls are TRBV7-3 and TRBJ2-7; tentative D call: TRBD1 (6 bases). V was shortened by 5 bases and J by 6 bases, with 11 bases between the two germline ends. CDR1 is SGHTA and CDR2 is FQGTGA in the germline V gene. The CDR3 runs to 12 residues. The CDR3 DNA is TGTGCCAGCAGCCTTTTCAGGGGCGAGCAGTACTTC. It yields the protein CASSLFRGEQYF. The full variable domain, its missing parts supplied by reference TRBV7-3 and TRBJ2-7, is GAGVSQTPSNKVTEKGKYVELRCDPISGHTALYWYRQSLGQGPEFLIYFQGTGAADDSGLPNDRFFAVRPEGSVSTLKIQRTERGDSAVYLCASSLFRGEQYFGPGTRLTVT.

The chain carries TRBV4-3 and TRBJ2-1; 12 bases line up with TRBD2. The CDR3 is made up of 15 amino acids. Trimming took 4 bases from V and 4 from J; bases not matched to a gene: 2. Germline V gene data show CDR1 as LGHNA and CDR2 as YSLEER. This CDR3 is CASSRGLAGYNEQFF. The CDR3 nucleotides are TGCGCCAGCAGCCGCGGACTAGCGGGGTACAATGAGCAGTTCTTC.